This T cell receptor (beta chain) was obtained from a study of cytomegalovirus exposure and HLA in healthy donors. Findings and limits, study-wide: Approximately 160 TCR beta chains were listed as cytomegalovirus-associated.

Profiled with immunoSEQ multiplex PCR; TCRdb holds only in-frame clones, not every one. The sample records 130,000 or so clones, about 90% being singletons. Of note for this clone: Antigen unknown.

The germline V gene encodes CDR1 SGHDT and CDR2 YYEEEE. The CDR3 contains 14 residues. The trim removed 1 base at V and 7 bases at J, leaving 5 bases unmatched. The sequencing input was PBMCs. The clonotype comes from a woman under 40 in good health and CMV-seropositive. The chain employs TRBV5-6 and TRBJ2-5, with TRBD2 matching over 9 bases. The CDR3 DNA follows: TGTGCCAGCAGCTTGTTCGAACTAGCGGGGACCCAGTACTTC. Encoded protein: CASSLFELAGTQYF.